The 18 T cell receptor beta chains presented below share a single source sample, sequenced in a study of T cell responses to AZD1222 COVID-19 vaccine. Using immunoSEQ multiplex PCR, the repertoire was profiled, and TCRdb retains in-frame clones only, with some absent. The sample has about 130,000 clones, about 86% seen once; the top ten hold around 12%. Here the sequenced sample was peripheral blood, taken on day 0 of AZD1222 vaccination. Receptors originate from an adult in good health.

CDR3 residues: CASSKLPSSPPQYF. CDR3 coding DNA: TGTGCCAGCAGCAAACTCCCGTCTTCGCCACCGCAGTACTTC. The V gene is TRBV6-5, the J gene TRBJ2-7; D gene ambiguous. Germline assignment: CDR1 MNHEY and CDR2 SVGAGI. This CDR3 is 14 amino acids long. The V and J ends lost 6 bases and 9 bases respectively, with 21 bases between them.

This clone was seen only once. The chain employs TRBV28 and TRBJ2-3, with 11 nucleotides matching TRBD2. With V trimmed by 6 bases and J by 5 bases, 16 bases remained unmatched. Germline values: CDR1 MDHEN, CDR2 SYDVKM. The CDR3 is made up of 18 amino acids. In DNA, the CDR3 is TGTGCCAGCAGAGGGGGGCGGGATAGCGGGAGGGCCAGAGATACGCAGTATTTT. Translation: CASRGGRDSGRARDTQYF.

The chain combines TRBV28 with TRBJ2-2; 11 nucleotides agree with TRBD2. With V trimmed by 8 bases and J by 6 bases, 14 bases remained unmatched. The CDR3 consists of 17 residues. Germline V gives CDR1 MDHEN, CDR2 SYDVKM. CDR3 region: CASETPTSGSAPGELFF. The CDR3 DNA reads TGTGCCAGCGAGACCCCCACTAGCGGGAGCGCCCCCGGGGAGCTGTTTTTT. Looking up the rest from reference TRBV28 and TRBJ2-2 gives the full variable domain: DVKVTQSSRYLVKRTGEKVFLECVQDMDHENMFWYRQDPGLGLRLIYFSYDVKMKEKGDIPEGYSVSREKKERFSLILESASTNQTSMYLCASETPTSGSAPGELFFGEGSRLTVL.

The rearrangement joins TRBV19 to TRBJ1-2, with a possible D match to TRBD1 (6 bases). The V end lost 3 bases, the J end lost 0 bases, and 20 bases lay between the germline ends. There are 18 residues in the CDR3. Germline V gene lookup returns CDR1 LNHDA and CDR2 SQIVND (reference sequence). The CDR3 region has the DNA TGTGCCAGTAGTATCCGGGGCACAGGGTCCTATTCTAACTATGGCTACACCTTC. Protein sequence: CASSIRGTGSYSNYGYTF.

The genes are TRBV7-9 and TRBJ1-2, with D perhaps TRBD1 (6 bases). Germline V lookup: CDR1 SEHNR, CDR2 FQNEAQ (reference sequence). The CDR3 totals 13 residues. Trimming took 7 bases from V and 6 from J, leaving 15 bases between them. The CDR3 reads CASTPDRPDGYTF. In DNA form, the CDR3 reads TGTGCCAGCACCCCCGACAGGCCGGATGGCTACACCTTC.

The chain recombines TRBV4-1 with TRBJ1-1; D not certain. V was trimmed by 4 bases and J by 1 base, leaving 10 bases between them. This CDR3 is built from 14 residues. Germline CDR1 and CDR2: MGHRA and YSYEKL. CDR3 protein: CASSPLVENTEAFF. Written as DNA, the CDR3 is TGCGCCAGCAGCCCGCTCGTCGAGAACACTGAAGCTTTCTTT.

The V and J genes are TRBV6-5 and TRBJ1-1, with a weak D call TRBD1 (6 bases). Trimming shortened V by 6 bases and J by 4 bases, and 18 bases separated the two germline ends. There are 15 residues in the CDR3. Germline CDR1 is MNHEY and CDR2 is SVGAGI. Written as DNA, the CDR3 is TGTGCCAGCAGGACACAGGGTTCCGGGGGCACTGAAGCTTTCTTT. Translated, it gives CASRTQGSGGTEAFF.

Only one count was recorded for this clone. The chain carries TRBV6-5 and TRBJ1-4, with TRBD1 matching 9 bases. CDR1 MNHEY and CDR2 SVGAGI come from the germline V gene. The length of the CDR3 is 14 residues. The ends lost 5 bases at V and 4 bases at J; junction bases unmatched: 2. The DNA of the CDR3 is TGTGCCAGCAGTCGGACAGGGGTTAATGAAAAACTGTTTTTT. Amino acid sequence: CASSRTGVNEKLFF.

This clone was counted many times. CDR3 coding DNA: TGTGCCAGCTCACCCCTGGGACAGGGCGATGAGCAGTTCTTC. Protein product: CASSPLGQGDEQFF. V is TRBV18 and J is TRBJ2-1; TRBD1 matches at 9 bases. V lost 3 bases, J lost 8 bases, and 5 bases stayed unmatched. Germline V gene sequence: CDR1 KGHSH, CDR2 LQKENI. The CDR3 has 14 amino acids.

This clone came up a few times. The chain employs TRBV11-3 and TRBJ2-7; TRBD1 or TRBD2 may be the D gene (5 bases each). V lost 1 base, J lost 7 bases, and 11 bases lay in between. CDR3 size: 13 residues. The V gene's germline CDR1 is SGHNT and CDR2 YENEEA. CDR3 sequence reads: CASSLGDVQEQYF. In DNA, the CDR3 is TGTGCCAGCAGCTTAGGGGACGTACAAGAGCAGTACTTC.

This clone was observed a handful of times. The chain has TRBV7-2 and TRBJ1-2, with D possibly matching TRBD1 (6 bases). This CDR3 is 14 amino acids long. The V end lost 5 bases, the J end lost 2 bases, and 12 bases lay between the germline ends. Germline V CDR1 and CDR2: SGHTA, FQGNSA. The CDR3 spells CASSPRTDNYGYTF. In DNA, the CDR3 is TGTGCCAGCAGCCCCCGGACAGACAACTATGGCTACACCTTC.

The CDR3 sequence is CSVPTGGGEQYF. CDR3 nucleotide sequence: TGCAGCGTTCCGACCGGAGGAGGCGAGCAGTACTTC. The J gene is TRBJ2-7, the V gene TRBV29-1; D is perhaps TRBD2 (5 bases). The CDR3 extends over 12 amino acids. From germline, CDR1 is SQVTM and CDR2 ANQGSEA. V lost 5 bases and J 6 bases, leaving 14 bases between the germline ends.

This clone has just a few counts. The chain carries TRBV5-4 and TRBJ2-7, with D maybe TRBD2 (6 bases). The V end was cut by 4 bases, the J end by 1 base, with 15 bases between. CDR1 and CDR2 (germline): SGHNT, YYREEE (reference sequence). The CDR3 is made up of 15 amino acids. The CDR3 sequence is CASSRDGGRSYEQYF. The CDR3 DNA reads TGTGCCAGCAGCCGCGACGGGGGACGTTCCTACGAGCAGTACTTC. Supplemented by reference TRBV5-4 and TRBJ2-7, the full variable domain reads ETGVTQSPTHLIKTRGQQVTLRCSSQSGHNTVSWYQQALGQGPQFIFQYYREEENGRGNFPPRFSGLQFPNYSSELNVNALELDDSALYLCASSRDGGRSYEQYFGPGTRLTVT.

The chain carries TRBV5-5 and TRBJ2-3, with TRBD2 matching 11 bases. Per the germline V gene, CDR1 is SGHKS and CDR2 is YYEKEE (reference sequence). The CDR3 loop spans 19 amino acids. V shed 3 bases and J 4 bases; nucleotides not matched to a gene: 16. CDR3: CASSSSGLAALGGADTQYF. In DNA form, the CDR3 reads TGTGCCAGCAGCTCCTCGGGACTAGCGGCTCTAGGGGGGGCAGATACGCAGTATTTT.

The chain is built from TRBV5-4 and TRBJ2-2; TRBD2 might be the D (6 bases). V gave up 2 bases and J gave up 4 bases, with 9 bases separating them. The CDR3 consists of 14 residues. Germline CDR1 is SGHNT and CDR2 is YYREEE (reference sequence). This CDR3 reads CASSFGRSTGELFF. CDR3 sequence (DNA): TGTGCCAGCAGCTTTGGGAGGTCCACCGGGGAGCTGTTTTTT.

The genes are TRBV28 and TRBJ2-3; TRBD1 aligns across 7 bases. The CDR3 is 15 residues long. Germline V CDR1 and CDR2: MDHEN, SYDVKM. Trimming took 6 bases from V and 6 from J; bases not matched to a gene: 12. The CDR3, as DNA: TGTGCCAGCAGGTCTGACAGGGCGGGTAGGGATACGCAGTATTTT. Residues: CASRSDRAGRDTQYF.

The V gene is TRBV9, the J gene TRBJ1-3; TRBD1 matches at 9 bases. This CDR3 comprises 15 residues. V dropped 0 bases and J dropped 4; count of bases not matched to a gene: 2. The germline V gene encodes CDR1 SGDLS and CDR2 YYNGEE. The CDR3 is CASSVEGTGGNTIYF. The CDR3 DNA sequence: TGTGCCAGCAGCGTAGAAGGGACAGGGGGAAACACCATATATTTT.

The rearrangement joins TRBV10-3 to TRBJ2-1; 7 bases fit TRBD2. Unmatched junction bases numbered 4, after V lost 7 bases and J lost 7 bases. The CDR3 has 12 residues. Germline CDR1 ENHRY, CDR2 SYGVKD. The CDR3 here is CAINGEGNEQFF. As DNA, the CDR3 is TGTGCCATCAATGGGGAGGGTAATGAGCAGTTCTTC.